The next 25 T cell receptor beta chains were all read from a single sample in a study of OX40 agonist ivuxolimab in advanced cancers. Library creation used the immunoSEQ multiplex PCR assay. This is the immuneACCESS table as TCRdb keeps it, with only in-frame sequences that have V and J called. A part of the clones is gone; compared with another copy, unresolved V genes explain less than half, and the rest is unexplained. The sample includes tens of thousands of clones, with more than 70% observed a single time. The ten largest clones take up less than 0.65% of the sample. Sequencing was performed on CD4+ or CD8+ T cells sorted from blood, taken in a trial of the OX40 agonist ivuxolimab. Source of these receptors: an adult with an advanced solid tumor such as melanoma, head and neck, liver or kidney cancer.

The gene calls are TRBV2 and TRBJ1-5; D is unresolved. In germline, CDR1 is SNHLY, CDR2 FYNNEI. The CDR3 spans 13 residues. Trimming cost V 2 bases and J 0 bases, with 2 bases left between them. The chain's CDR3 is CASSEHSNQPQHF. Written as DNA, the CDR3 is TGTGCCAGCAGTGAACATAGCAATCAGCCCCAGCATTTT.

The count of this clone is one. V usage is TRBV28 and J usage is TRBJ1-2; D might be TRBD1 (5 bases). Trimming left V 8 bases short and J 4 bases short, with 14 bases between. Germline CDR1 reads MDHEN; CDR2 reads SYDVKM. The CDR3 is 13 residues long. The CDR3 nucleotides read TGTGCCAGCGGCCAGGGAAGTAGCTATGGCTACACCTTC. It translates to CASGQGSSYGYTF.

V gene TRBV7-2 combines with J gene TRBJ2-3; perhaps TRBD1 as D (6 bases). The germline V and J ends were trimmed by 4 bases and 0 bases, with 8 bases remaining between them. The CDR3 length is 14 residues. CDR1 is SGHTA and CDR2 is FQGNSA in the germline V gene. The CDR3 DNA sequence: TGTGCCAGCAGCTGGGGGCTTAGCACAGATACGCAGTATTTT. This encodes CASSWGLSTDTQYF.

The chain has TRBV4-2 and TRBJ1-3; D might be TRBD1 (6 bases). This CDR3 spans 12 amino acids. Between the trimmed V and J ends, which lost 4 bases and 13 bases, there was a span of 14 bases. CDR1 and CDR2 from the germline V gene are LGHNA and YNFKEQ. The CDR3 DNA reads TGTGCCAGCAGCCGCGGGGGGGACAATATATATTTT. As protein: CASSRGGDNIYF.

The V gene is TRBV10-2, the J gene TRBJ2-2; D uncertain. This CDR3 is built from 12 residues. Germline V gives CDR1 WSHSY, CDR2 SAAADI. Trimming stripped 6 bases from V and 4 bases from J, with 6 bases between. CDR3 loop: CASRTLTGELFF. CDR3 coding DNA: TGCGCCAGCAGGACACTCACCGGGGAGCTGTTTTTT.

In this sample, this clone turned up once. This rearrangement joins TRBV5-1 to TRBJ1-1; unclear D gene. The V gene's germline CDR1 is SGHRS and CDR2 YFSETQ. CDR3 length equals 14 residues. The germline V and J ends were trimmed by 5 bases and 0 bases, with 11 bases remaining between them. CDR3 DNA sequence: TGCGCCAGCAGGGCGGGCAGCATGAACACTGAAGCTTTCTTT. Encoded protein: CASRAGSMNTEAFF.

This chain links TRBV6-5 with TRBJ2-1, with a tentative D call TRBD1 (6 bases). The CDR3 spans 13 residues. Looked up from germline, CDR1 is MNHEY and CDR2 is SVGAGI. The ends were cut back, 8 bases at V and 2 bases at J, with 10 bases in the middle. The CDR3 DNA reads TGTGCCAGCGATCGGACAGCCTACAATGAGCAGTTCTTC. Translated: CASDRTAYNEQFF.

The chain employs TRBV5-1 and TRBJ2-7; perhaps TRBD2 as D (6 bases). CDR3 length: 13 amino acids. The germline gives CDR1 SGHRS, CDR2 YFSETQ. Trimming took off 4 bases at V and 6 bases at J, with 14 bases between the two ends. The CDR3 region has the DNA TGCGCCAGCAGCCCCTTAAACGGGGGCGAGCAGTACTTC. This gives the protein CASSPLNGGEQYF.

This clone was recorded only once. A junction end diverges from the germline sequence, so it may reflect a read error. The chain couples TRBV9 to TRBJ2-1; 12 bases agree with TRBD2. The V gene's germline CDR1 is SGDLS and CDR2 YYNGEE. The CDR3 consists of 16 residues. CDR3 amino acids: CASSLRLAGEYNEQLF. The CDR3 region has the DNA TGTGCCAGCAGCTTGAGACTAGCGGGGGAGTACAATGAGCAGCTCTTC. Variable domain in full (rest from reference TRBV9 and TRBJ2-1): DSGVTQTPKHLITATGQRVTLRCSPRSGDLSVYWYQQSLDQGLQFLIQYYNGEERAKGNILERFSAQQFPDLHSELNLSSLELGDSALYFCASSLRLAGEYNEQLFGPGTRLTVL.

The chain is built from TRBV6-1 and TRBJ2-2, with 10 bases that match TRBD1. The CDR3 loop spans 14 amino acids. Trimming cost V 6 bases and J 6 bases; bases outside gene matches: 4. Germline loops: CDR1 MNHNS, CDR2 SASEGT. The CDR3 loop is CASSDRGPPGELFF. The DNA for the CDR3 is TGTGCCAGCAGCGACAGGGGGCCTCCCGGGGAGCTGTTTTTT.

This chain links TRBV9 with TRBJ1-3, with no clear D. The CDR3 runs 16 residues. The V gene's germline CDR1 is SGDLS and CDR2 YYNGEE. The ends were cut back, 4 bases at V and 0 bases at J, with 14 bases in the middle. CDR3 region: CASSPRGFGSGNTIYF. CDR3 DNA: TGTGCCAGCAGCCCTAGAGGCTTTGGCTCTGGAAACACCATATATTTT.

The rearrangement uses TRBV15 and TRBJ1-4; D is possibly TRBD1 (5 bases). The V end was cut by 5 bases, the J end by 6 bases, with 25 bases between. CDR1 LNHNV and CDR2 YYDKDF come from the germline V gene (reference sequence). The CDR3 is 18 amino acids. This CDR3 is CATSGKTGTLRRDEKLFF. The CDR3 DNA reads TGTGCCACCAGCGGGAAAACCGGGACCCTTAGAAGGGATGAAAAACTGTTTTTT.

The chain recombines TRBV12-5 with TRBJ1-5; D possibly corresponds to TRBD1 (5 bases). Germline V gives CDR1 LGHNT, CDR2 FRNRAP. V was clipped by 3 bases and J by 2 bases, with 14 bases between them. The CDR3 runs to 16 residues. The CDR3 loop is CASGLAGNEGNQPQHF. CDR3 coding DNA: TGTGCTAGTGGTTTAGCAGGGAACGAGGGCAATCAGCCCCAGCATTTT.

This clone was found once. The gene calls are TRBV6-5 and TRBJ2-7; D ambiguous. Germline values: CDR1 MNHEY, CDR2 SVGAGI. This CDR3 has 11 amino acids. The V gene lost 6 bases and the J gene lost 9 bases, with 12 bases spanning the gap. CDR3 sequence (DNA): TGTGCCAGCAGCCACGGGTCGGGGCAGTACTTC. It codes for CASSHGSGQYF.

The chain combines TRBV5-1 with TRBJ1-3, with D unresolved. The CDR3 spans 14 residues. Trimming shortened V by 0 bases and J by 2 bases, and 6 bases separated the two germline ends. Germline assignment: CDR1 SGHRS and CDR2 YFSETQ. The DNA for the CDR3 is TGCGCCAGCAGCTTGGAGGCTACTGGAAACACCATATATTTT. Translating it yields CASSLEATGNTIYF.

This chain uses TRBV19 with TRBJ1-2; no clear D. CDR1 is LNHDA, CDR2 SQIVND, per germline (reference sequence). Trimming took 3 bases from V and 3 from J, leaving 14 bases between them. The CDR3 has 15 amino acids. The CDR3 DNA follows: TGTGCCAGTAGTATCCGACACGTATATGACTATGGCTACACCTTC. This encodes CASSIRHVYDYGYTF.

This chain joins TRBV5-1 and TRBJ2-5; 9 bases fit TRBD2. The CDR3 loop spans 18 amino acids. Germline values: CDR1 SGHRS, CDR2 YFSETQ. After removal of 0 bases from V and 5 bases from J, the junction contained 14 bases not matched to a gene. As DNA, the CDR3 is TGCGCCAGCAGCTTGGGGGTAATAGCGGGGGCGACACAGGAGACCCAGTACTTC. Its translation: CASSLGVIAGATQETQYF.

V is TRBV5-1 and J is TRBJ2-3, with 13 positions matching TRBD2. The CDR3 contains 16 residues. J lost 4 bases, V lost 0 bases, and 2 bases had no gene match. CDR1 and CDR2 from the germline V gene are SGHRS and YFSETQ. CDR3 sequence reads: CASSLGTSGGPDTQYF. CDR3 bases: TGCGCCAGCAGCTTGGGGACTAGCGGGGGTCCAGATACGCAGTATTTT. Drawing the rest from reference TRBV5-1 and TRBJ2-3, the complete variable domain is KAGVTQTPRYLIKTRGQQVTLSCSPISGHRSVSWYQQTPGQGLQFLFEYFSETQRNKGNFPGRFSGRQFSNSRSEMNVSTLELGDSALYLCASSLGTSGGPDTQYFGPGTRLTVL.

This clone has a single count. The chain combines TRBV18 with TRBJ2-5, with 7 positions matching TRBD1. The CDR3 is made up of 13 amino acids. V trimming: 2 bases; J trimming: 9 bases; junction bases outside the gene matches: 6. Germline V gives CDR1 KGHSH, CDR2 LQKENI. The CDR3 coding sequence is TGTGCCAGCTCACCAAATGACAGGGTGGCCCAGTACTTC. It specifies CASSPNDRVAQYF.

The chain couples TRBV28 to TRBJ1-5; possible D gene TRBD1, 6 bases. Germline loops: CDR1 MDHEN, CDR2 SYDVKM. V lost 8 bases, J lost 5 bases, and 13 bases lay in between. CDR3 length: 13 residues. The CDR3 here is CASGSGTHQPQHF. CDR3 bases: TGTGCCAGCGGCTCCGGGACACATCAGCCCCAGCATTTT.

The chain has TRBV19 and TRBJ1-1; 9 nucleotides align to TRBD1. The germline gives CDR1 LNHDA, CDR2 SQIVND (reference sequence). V was clipped by 6 bases and J by 2 bases; unmatched bases: 4. CDR3 size: 14 residues. The CDR3 here is CASRLQGANTEAFF. CDR3 DNA sequence: TGTGCCAGTAGATTACAGGGGGCTAACACTGAAGCTTTCTTT.

The V gene is TRBV15, the J gene TRBJ2-1; 7 bases are shared with TRBD2. This CDR3 contains 12 residues. V was pared by 9 bases and J by 4 bases, with 3 bases of the junction left unmatched. CDR1 is LNHNV, CDR2 YYDKDF, per germline (reference sequence). CDR3 sequence reads: CATRDYYNEQFF. The CDR3 DNA reads as TGTGCCACAAGGGACTATTACAATGAGCAGTTCTTC.

The J gene is TRBJ1-3, the V gene TRBV14, with D possibly TRBD1 on 5 matching bases. V was shortened by 4 bases and J by 0 bases, with 10 bases between the two germline ends. Germline CDR1 reads SGHDN; CDR2 reads FVKESK. This CDR3 comprises 15 residues. The CDR3 DNA sequence: TGTGCCAGCAGCCTAGGACAAAACTCTGGAAACACCATATATTTT. Amino acid sequence: CASSLGQNSGNTIYF.

In this sample, this clone turned up a few times. The gene calls are TRBV10-3 and TRBJ1-5; weak D call: TRBD1 (5 bases). The germline V gene has CDR1 ENHRY and CDR2 SYGVKD. This CDR3 has 13 amino acids. Trimming shortened V by 9 bases and J by 8 bases, and 17 bases separated the two germline ends. CDR3 region: CAINSFGGEPQHF. CDR3 nucleotide sequence: TGTGCCATTAACAGTTTCGGGGGGGAGCCCCAGCATTTT.

The rearrangement joins TRBV19 to TRBJ1-1, with a possible D match to TRBD1 (5 bases). The CDR3 extends over 13 amino acids. Germline V CDR1 and CDR2: LNHDA, SQIVND (reference sequence). Trimming stripped 5 bases from V and 11 bases from J, with 18 bases between. This chain's CDR3 is CASSSLLGDKAFF. The CDR3 nucleotides read TGTGCCAGTAGTTCTCTCCTGGGGGATAAGGCTTTCTTT.